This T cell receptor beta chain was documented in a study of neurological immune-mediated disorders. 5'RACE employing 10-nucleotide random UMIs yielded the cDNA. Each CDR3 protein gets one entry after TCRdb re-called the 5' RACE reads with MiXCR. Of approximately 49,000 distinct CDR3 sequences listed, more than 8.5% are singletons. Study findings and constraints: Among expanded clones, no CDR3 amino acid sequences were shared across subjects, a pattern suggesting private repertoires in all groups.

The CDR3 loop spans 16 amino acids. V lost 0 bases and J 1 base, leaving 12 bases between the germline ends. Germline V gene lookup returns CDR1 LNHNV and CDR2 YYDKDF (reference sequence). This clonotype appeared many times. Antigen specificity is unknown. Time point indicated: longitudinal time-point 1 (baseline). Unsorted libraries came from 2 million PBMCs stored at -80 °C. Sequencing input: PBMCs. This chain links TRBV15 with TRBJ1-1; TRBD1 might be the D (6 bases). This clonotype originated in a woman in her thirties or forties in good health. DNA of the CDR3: TGTGCCACCAGCAGAGATCCCGCAGGGGCGAACACTGAAGCTTTCTTT. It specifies CATSRDPAGANTEAFF.